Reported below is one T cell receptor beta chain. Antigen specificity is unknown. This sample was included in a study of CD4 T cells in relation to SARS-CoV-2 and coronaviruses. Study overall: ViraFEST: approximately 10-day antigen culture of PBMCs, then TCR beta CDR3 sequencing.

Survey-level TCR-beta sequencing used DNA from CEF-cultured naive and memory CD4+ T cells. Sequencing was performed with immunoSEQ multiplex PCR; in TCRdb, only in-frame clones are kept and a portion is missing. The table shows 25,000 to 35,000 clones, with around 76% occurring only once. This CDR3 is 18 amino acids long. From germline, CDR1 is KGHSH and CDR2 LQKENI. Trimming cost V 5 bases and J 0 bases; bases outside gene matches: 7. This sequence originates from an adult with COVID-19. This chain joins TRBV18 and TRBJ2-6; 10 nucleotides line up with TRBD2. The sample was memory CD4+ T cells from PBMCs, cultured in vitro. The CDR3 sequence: CASSEREGLFSGANVLTF. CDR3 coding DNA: TGTGCCAGCTCAGAGCGGGAGGGCCTTTTCTCTGGGGCCAACGTCCTGACTTTC. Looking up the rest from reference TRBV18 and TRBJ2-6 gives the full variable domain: NAGVMQNPRHLVRRRGQEARLRCSPMKGHSHVYWYRQLPEEGLKFMVYLQKENIIDESGMPKERFSAEFPKEGPSILRIQQVVRGDSAAYFCASSEREGLFSGANVLTFGAGSRLTVL.